The clone carrying this T cell receptor beta chain is medium-sized. This sample was included in a study of CD8 T cells in Susac syndrome. This CDR3 is built from 19 residues. Germline values: CDR1 MDHEN, CDR2 SYDVKM. V was pared by 3 bases and J by 8 bases, with 20 bases of the junction left unmatched. The RNA, roughly 0.45 to 1 ug, was put through reverse transcription using random hexamers. TCRdb re-analysed the immunoSEQ multiplex PCR reads in MiXCR, keeping a single row per CDR3 protein. This table holds 100,000 to 150,000 distinct CDR3 sequences, around 75% found once. The clonotype comes from a human donor with multiple sclerosis. Source material: CD8+ T cells from PBMCs. The V call is TRBV28, the J call TRBJ2-1; 9 bases are shared with TRBD2. Written as DNA, the CDR3 is TGTGCCAGCAGTTTTAGCAGGGTAACTAGCGGGTCTCAGTGGGATGAGCAGTTCTTC. Its protein is CASSFSRVTSGSQWDEQFF.